This is a list of T cell receptor beta chains from one sample in a study of cytomegalovirus exposure and HLA in healthy donors. Data came from immunoSEQ multiplex PCR; TCRdb stores just in-frame clones and leaves some out. Of around 210,000 clones in the sample, around four fifths are singletons; the top ten hold roughly 2.5%. Material: PBMCs. These receptors all stem from a woman between 40 and 55 years old in good health and CMV-seronegative. Both conserved end residues are part of each CDR3. D genes are given only for firm matches. Size values are once, few and many counts, or a class for expanded clones, and some rows have none.

v_call	j_call	d_call	clone_size	cdr3_nt	cdr3_aa
TRBV6-4	TRBJ1-1	.	.	TGTGCCAGCAGTGACTCGATCGGAGATGAAGCTTTCTTT	CASSDSIGDEAFF
TRBV29-1	TRBJ1-1	.	.	TGCAGCGGCCGGGAGGGGACTGAAGCTTTCTTT	CSGREGTEAFF
TRBV5-1	TRBJ1-6	.	.	TGCGCCAGCAGCTTGGGAATTTCGGGGGTGAATTCACCCCTCCACTTT	CASSLGISGVNSPLHF
TRBV11-2	TRBJ2-3	TRBD1	few	TGTGCCAGCAGCTTCCAATCCTTCGGGACAGGGGGCACAGATACGCAGTATTTT	CASSFQSFGTGGTDTQYF
TRBV7-2	TRBJ1-4	TRBD1	.	TGTGCCAGCACATGGACAGGCTTGAATGAAAAACTGTTTTTT	CASTWTGLNEKLFF
TRBV6-4	TRBJ2-1	TRBD2	few	TGTGCCAGCAGCACCTCGGGACTAGAAGGGGGAGGTGAGCAGTTCTTC	CASSTSGLEGGGEQFF
TRBV11-2	TRBJ1-2	.	.	TGTGCCAGCAGCTCCTCGACGGAGTGGGGCTACACCTTC	CASSSSTEWGYTF
TRBV7-9	TRBJ2-7	TRBD1	.	TGTGCCAGCAGCTCCCCTACCGGGACAGAGTCCTACGAGCAGTACTTC	CASSSPTGTESYEQYF
TRBV5-1	TRBJ2-4	TRBD1	.	TGCGCCAGCAGCTTCTCAGAAACCGGGACAGGGGGAGTCTTC	CASSFSETGTGGVF
TRBV13	TRBJ2-5	TRBD2	once	TGTGCCAGCAGCTCAGCCGGGGAGGGGCAAGAGACCCAGTACTTC	CASSSAGEGQETQYF
TRBV19	TRBJ2-7	TRBD2	.	TGTGCCAGTAGTGCCCTTTTCGGCGGGGGAGGAGGTTACGAGCAGTACTTC	CASSALFGGGGGYEQYF
TRBV6-5	TRBJ1-2	.	few	TGTGCCAGCAGCCGGAGCTATGGCTACACCTTC	CASSRSYGYTF
TRBV10-2	TRBJ2-1	TRBD1	medium-sized	TGCGCCAGTTCAAAGGGGACAGGGGACAATGAGCAGTTCTTC	CASSKGTGDNEQFF
TRBV29-1	TRBJ1-2	.	.	TGCAGCGTCGGCGGGACTCCGGAGGGCTACACCTTC	CSVGGTPEGYTF
TRBV5-1	TRBJ2-7	.	few	TGCGCCAGCAGCTTGGAAGCCGGCGAGCAGTACTTC	CASSLEAGEQYF
TRBV27	TRBJ2-7	.	.	TGTGCCAGCAGTTTATCGGAGGCGGGGCCTTACGAGCAGTACTTC	CASSLSEAGPYEQYF
TRBV29-1	TRBJ2-2	TRBD2	.	TGCAGCGTGGGGGGACTAGCGGGCTCCGGGGAGCTGTTTTTT	CSVGGLAGSGELFF
TRBV5-8	TRBJ2-3	.	.	TGTGCCAGCAGCGTCAGGATACTAGCTGGTTTAGGAGATACGCAGTATTTT	CASSVRILAGLGDTQYF
TRBV5-1	TRBJ2-1	.	.	TGCGCCAGCAGCCCCCGGCACGGCGGGGCAGACAATGAGCAGTTCTTC	CASSPRHGGADNEQFF
TRBV7-2	TRBJ2-3	.	.	TGTGCCAGCAGCTTAGCCGGGGGCACAGATACGCAGTATTTT	CASSLAGGTDTQYF
TRBV27	TRBJ2-1	TRBD2	once	TGTGCCAGCAGTTTATCCTCGGGTACTAGCGGGAGAGGCTCCTACAATGAGCAGTTCTTC	CASSLSSGTSGRGSYNEQFF
TRBV4-1	TRBJ2-7	TRBD2	.	TGCGCCAGCAGCTATCAACTAGCGGGAGGGCGATACGAGCAGTACTTC	CASSYQLAGGRYEQYF
TRBV7-8	TRBJ2-1	TRBD2	.	TGTGCCAGCAGGGCGGGACTAGACACCTACAATGAGCAGTTCTTC	CASRAGLDTYNEQFF
TRBV28	TRBJ1-5	.	.	TGTGCCAGCAGGTCCAGGGAGGTCCAGCCCCAGCATTTT	CASRSREVQPQHF
TRBV7-2	TRBJ1-3	.	.	TGTGCCAGCAGCTTAGGTCGCTGGCAGGGCTCTGGAAACACCATATATTTT	CASSLGRWQGSGNTIYF
TRBV7-9	TRBJ2-3	.	.	TGTGCCAGCAGCTTAGATATTGCGGGTAGTGCAGATACGCAGTATTTT	CASSLDIAGSADTQYF
TRBV5-1	TRBJ2-1	.	.	TGCGCCAGCAGCTTGGAACGGCAGGGTTTCTACAATGAGCAGTTCTTC	CASSLERQGFYNEQFF
TRBV10-1	TRBJ2-4	.	.	TGCGCCAGCAGTACCCACCAGGGTAGGGCCAAAAACATTCAGTACTTC	CASSTHQGRAKNIQYF
TRBV5-4	TRBJ2-3	.	.	TGTGCCAGCAGCTTGCTAGCCACAGATACGCAGTATTTT	CASSLLATDTQYF
TRBV18	TRBJ1-1	.	.	TGTGCCAGCTCACCGGCCCTATCAGGGAACACTGAAGCTTTCTTT	CASSPALSGNTEAFF
TRBV6-1	TRBJ2-7	.	.	TGTGCCAGCAGTCGAAACGACAGCCCCTACGAGCAGTACTTC	CASSRNDSPYEQYF
TRBV27	TRBJ2-6	TRBD1	.	TGTGCCAGCAGCCCGGACAGGGGGGATAATGGGGCCAACGTCCTGACTTTC	CASSPDRGDNGANVLTF
TRBV9	TRBJ2-3	.	.	TGTGCCAGCAGCGAACGCGGCACAGATACGCAGTATTTT	CASSERGTDTQYF
TRBV29-1	TRBJ2-7	TRBD2	.	TGCAGCGCTGAGGGACTAGCGGGAGTAGACGAGCAGTACTTC	CSAEGLAGVDEQYF